These T cell receptor beta chains were read from a single sample in a study of vaccination effects on CD4 cells after COVID-19. Data came from immunoSEQ multiplex PCR; TCRdb stores just in-frame clones and leaves some out. The sample carries tens of thousands of clones, around four fifths recorded once. These receptors lack a known antigen. This specimen consisted of CD4+ T cells from PBMCs cultured with HCoV-OC43 spike peptides, obtained after COVID-19 vaccination. Receptors were obtained from a human donor who received a COVID-19 vaccine. The CDR3 runs from the conserved cysteine through the conserved F or W. Fields, in order: J gene, clone size, D gene, V gene, CDR3 protein, CDR3 DNA. The D gene is left open where the match is weak. The listing skips clone size in some rows; elsewhere it reads once, few, many or a size class.

TRBJ2-5,-,TRBD2,TRBV4-1,CASSQGFGAGGKETQYF,TGCGCCAGCAGCCAAGGTTTCGGAGCGGGGGGGAAAGAGACCCAGTACTTC
TRBJ2-3,once,-,TRBV24-1,CATSAGVYSTDTQYF,TGTGCCACCAGTGCGGGAGTTTATAGCACAGATACGCAGTATTTT
TRBJ1-2,-,-,TRBV21-1,CASSKRDRDYGYTF,TGTGCCAGCAGCAAAAGGGACAGAGACTATGGCTACACCTTC
TRBJ1-2,-,-,TRBV18,CASSPLGGLGYGYTF,TGTGCCAGCTCACCGCTGGGGGGACTTGGCTATGGCTACACCTTC
TRBJ2-1,-,-,TRBV5-1,CASSLNAGSSYNEQFF,TGCGCCAGCAGCTTGAATGCGGGGAGCTCCTACAATGAGCAGTTCTTC
TRBJ1-1,-,TRBD1,TRBV5-6,CASSLAGQGTPAFF,TGTGCCAGCAGCTTGGCGGGACAGGGTACTCCAGCTTTCTTT
TRBJ2-5,-,-,TRBV25-1,CASSVGMGLGTQYF,TGTGCCAGCAGTGTGGGAATGGGATTGGGGACCCAGTACTTC
TRBJ1-1,-,-,TRBV30,CAWSFTENTEAFF,TGTGCCTGGAGTTTTACAGAGAACACTGAAGCTTTCTTT
TRBJ1-1,once,-,TRBV3-1/TRBV3-2,CASSQVRRRPTEAFF,TGTGCCAGCAGCCAAGTCCGACGGAGGCCCACTGAAGCTTTCTTT
TRBJ1-6,-,-,TRBV18,CASSPYRDENSPLHF,TGTGCCAGCTCACCATACCGGGACGAAAATTCACCCCTCCACTTT
TRBJ1-2,-,-,TRBV18,CASSSGQTNYGYTF,TGTGCCAGCTCCTCGGGACAAACTAACTATGGCTACACCTTC
TRBJ1-5,-,TRBD1,TRBV4-1,CASSLGQGSQPQHF,TGCGCCAGCAGCCTCGGACAGGGAAGTCAGCCCCAGCATTTT
TRBJ1-5,few,-,TRBV24-1,CASANRESTQPQHF,TGTGCTTCAGCGAACAGGGAAAGTACTCAGCCCCAGCATTTT
TRBJ1-5,-,TRBD1,TRBV2,CASRQGGRGPQHF,TGTGCCAGCCGACAGGGTGGGAGAGGGCCCCAGCATTTT
TRBJ2-6,-,-,TRBV5-1,CASSSYSGANVLTF,TGCGCCAGCAGCTCCTACTCTGGGGCCAACGTCCTGACTTTC
TRBJ1-5,-,TRBD1,TRBV15,CATSREGTGNQPQHF,TGTGCCACCAGCAGAGAGGGGACAGGGAATCAGCCCCAGCATTTT
TRBJ2-3,-,-,TRBV24-1,CATSDPQLSTDTQYF,TGTGCCACCAGTGATCCTCAGCTTAGCACAGATACGCAGTATTTT
TRBJ2-1,-,-,TRBV7-2,CASTRWAPNNEQFF,TGTGCCAGCACCCGATGGGCACCAAACAATGAGCAGTTCTTC
TRBJ1-4,-,-,TRBV9,CASRVRNRLSTNEKLFF,TGTGCCAGCAGGGTAAGGAATCGTCTCTCAACTAATGAAAAACTGTTTTTT
TRBJ2-4,-,TRBD1,TRBV5-1,CASSWDDRALAKNIQYF,TGCGCCAGCAGCTGGGATGACAGGGCCCTAGCCAAAAACATTCAGTACTTC
TRBJ1-2,-,-,TRBV28,CASRRDTYGYTF,TGTGCCAGCAGGCGGGACACCTATGGCTACACCTTC
TRBJ2-3,once,-,TRBV24-1,CATSAGVPTDTQYF,TGTGCCACCAGTGCAGGGGTTCCCACAGATACGCAGTATTTT
TRBJ2-2,few,TRBD2,TRBV6-6,CASSQGLAGGNTGELFF,TGTGCCAGCAGTCAGGGACTAGCGGGGGGGAACACCGGGGAGCTGTTTTTT
TRBJ2-3,-,-,TRBV5-8,CASPIPPAGSDTDTQYF,TGTGCCAGCCCAATCCCCCCGGCAGGCAGCGACACAGATACGCAGTATTTT